The 2 T cell receptor beta chains reported below all come from one sample, sequenced in a study of blood T cell repertoires in COVID-19. Here immunoSEQ multiplex PCR was the method, and the copy in TCRdb shows in-frame clones only, minus some. Of over 130,000 clones listed, approximately 80% are singletons. The sequenced sample consisted of peripheral blood. These receptors all come from a man in his forties or fifties with acute or convalescent COVID-19.

The rearrangement joins TRBV29-1 to TRBJ1-1, with TRBD1 matching 7 bases. With V trimmed by 2 bases and J by 1 base, 1 base remained unmatched. The CDR3 extends over 13 amino acids. Germline CDR1 reads SQVTM; CDR2 reads ANQGSEA. In DNA, the CDR3 is TGCAGCGTTGAATGGACAGGGAACACTGAAGCTTTCTTT. Its protein product is CSVEWTGNTEAFF.

This clone has a handful of counts. The rearrangement uses TRBV3-1 (or the pseudogene TRBV3-2) and TRBJ1-2; no clear D gene. Trimming pared 3 bases from V and 7 bases from J, leaving 6 bases between. This CDR3 is built from 11 residues. Germline CDR1 reads LGHDT; CDR2 reads YNNKEL (reference sequence). The CDR3 sequence: CASSHSGGYTF. CDR3 DNA sequence: TGTGCCAGCAGCCACTCCGGTGGCTACACCTTC.